This TCR beta chain was captured in a study of blood T cell repertoires in COVID-19. The wider study: PBMCs, B-cell-depleted T cells, or T cells were the source of the cDNA or gDNA that made up the material.

The length of the CDR3 is 14 residues. In germline, CDR1 is SGHRS, CDR2 YFSETQ. With 3 bases clipped from V and 8 bases from J, the junction kept 7 bases outside the gene matches. The data were produced by immunoSEQ multiplex PCR, yet TCRdb's version contains in-frame clones alone and is incomplete. This sample has roughly 500,000 clones, with over 75% found just once. This clone showed up just once. V and J are TRBV5-1 and TRBJ2-2, with TRBD1 matching 7 bases. The sequenced material came from PBMCs or T cells enriched from blood (not recorded which). This clonotype was sampled from a woman between 40 and 50 years old who had recovered from COVID-19. The CDR3, as DNA: TGCGCCAGCAGCTCCACAGGGGTTGGAGGGGAGCTGTTTTTT. As protein: CASSSTGVGGELFF.